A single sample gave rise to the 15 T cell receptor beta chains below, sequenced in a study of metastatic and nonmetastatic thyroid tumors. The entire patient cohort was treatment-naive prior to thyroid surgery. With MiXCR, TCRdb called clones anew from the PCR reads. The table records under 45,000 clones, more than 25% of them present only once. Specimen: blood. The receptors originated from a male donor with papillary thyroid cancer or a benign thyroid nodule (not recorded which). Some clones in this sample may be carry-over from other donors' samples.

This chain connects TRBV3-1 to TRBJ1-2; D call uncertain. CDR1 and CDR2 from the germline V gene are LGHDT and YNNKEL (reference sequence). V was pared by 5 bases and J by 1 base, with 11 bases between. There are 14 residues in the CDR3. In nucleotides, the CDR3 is TGTGCCAGCAGCAAAGCTACAGATAACTATGGCTACACCTTC. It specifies CASSKATDNYGYTF.

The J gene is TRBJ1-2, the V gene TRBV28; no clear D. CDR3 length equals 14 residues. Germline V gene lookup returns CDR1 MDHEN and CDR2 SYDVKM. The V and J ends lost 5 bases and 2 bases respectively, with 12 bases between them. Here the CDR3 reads CASSAPKVNYGYTF. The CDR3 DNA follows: TGTGCCAGCAGTGCCCCCAAGGTCAACTATGGCTACACCTTC.

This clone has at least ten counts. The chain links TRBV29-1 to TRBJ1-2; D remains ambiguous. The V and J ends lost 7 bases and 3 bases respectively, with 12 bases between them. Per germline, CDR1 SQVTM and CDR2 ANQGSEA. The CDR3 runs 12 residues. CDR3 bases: TGCAGCGCCGCCGGCAGTTACTATGGCTACACCTTC. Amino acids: CSAAGSYYGYTF.

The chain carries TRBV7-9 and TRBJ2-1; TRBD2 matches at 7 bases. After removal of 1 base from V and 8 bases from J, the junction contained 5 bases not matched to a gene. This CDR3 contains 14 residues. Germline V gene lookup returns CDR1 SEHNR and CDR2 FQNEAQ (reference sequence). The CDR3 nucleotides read TGTGCCAGCAGCTTAGGCGGGAGCTCCGATGAGCAGTTCTTC. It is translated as CASSLGGSSDEQFF.

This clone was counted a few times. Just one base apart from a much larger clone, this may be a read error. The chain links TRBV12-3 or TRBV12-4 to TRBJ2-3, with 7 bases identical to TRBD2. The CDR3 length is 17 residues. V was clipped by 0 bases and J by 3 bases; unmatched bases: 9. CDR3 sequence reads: CASSLALGGWGTDTQYF. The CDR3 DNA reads TGTGCCAGCAGTTTAGCGCTGGGGGGGTGGGGTACAGATACGCAGTATTTT.

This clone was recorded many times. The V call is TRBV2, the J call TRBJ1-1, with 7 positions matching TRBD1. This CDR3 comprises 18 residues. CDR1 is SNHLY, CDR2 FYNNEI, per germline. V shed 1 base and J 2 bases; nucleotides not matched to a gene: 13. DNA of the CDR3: TGTGCCAGCAGTGAAGTGGGGGGACAGAAGAGCCTCAACACTGAAGCTTTCTTT. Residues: CASSEVGGQKSLNTEAFF.

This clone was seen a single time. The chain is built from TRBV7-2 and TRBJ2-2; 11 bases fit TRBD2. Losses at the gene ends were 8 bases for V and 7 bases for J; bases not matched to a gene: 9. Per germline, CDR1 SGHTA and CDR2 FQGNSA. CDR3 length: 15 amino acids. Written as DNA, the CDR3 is TGTGCCAGCTGGATAGCGGGGGGGCAGGTCGGGGAGCTGTTTTTT. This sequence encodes CASWIAGGQVGELFF.

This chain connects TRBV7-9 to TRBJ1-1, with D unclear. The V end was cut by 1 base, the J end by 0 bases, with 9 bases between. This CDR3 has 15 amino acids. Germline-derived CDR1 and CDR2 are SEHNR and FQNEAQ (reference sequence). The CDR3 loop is CASSLEGQMNTEAFF. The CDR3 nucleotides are TGTGCCAGCAGCTTAGAAGGGCAGATGAACACTGAAGCTTTCTTT.

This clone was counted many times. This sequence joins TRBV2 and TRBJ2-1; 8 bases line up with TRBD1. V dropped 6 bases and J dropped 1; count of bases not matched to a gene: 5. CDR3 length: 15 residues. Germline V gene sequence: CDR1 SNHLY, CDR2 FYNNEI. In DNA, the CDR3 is TGTGCCAGCAGCGCAGACAGGGGTTCCTACAATGAGCAGTTCTTC. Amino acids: CASSADRGSYNEQFF.

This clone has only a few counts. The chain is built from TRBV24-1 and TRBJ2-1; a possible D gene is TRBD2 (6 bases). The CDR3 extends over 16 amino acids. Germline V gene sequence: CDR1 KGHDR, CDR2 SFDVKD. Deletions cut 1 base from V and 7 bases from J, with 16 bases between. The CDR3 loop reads CATSDFWTGEQNEQFF. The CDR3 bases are TGTGCCACCAGTGATTTCTGGACGGGAGAACAAAATGAGCAGTTCTTC.

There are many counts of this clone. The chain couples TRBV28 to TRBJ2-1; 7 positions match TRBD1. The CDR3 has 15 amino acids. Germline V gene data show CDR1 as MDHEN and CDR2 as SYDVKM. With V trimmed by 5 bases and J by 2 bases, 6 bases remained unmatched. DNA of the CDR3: TGTGCCAGCAGTGGCGAAGGGGGCCCCTACAATGAGCAGTTCTTC. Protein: CASSGEGGPYNEQFF.

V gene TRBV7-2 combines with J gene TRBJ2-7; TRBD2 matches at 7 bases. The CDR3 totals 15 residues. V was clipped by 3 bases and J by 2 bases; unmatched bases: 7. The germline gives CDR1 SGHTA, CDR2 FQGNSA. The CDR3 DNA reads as TGTGCCAGCAGCTTCTCTAGCGGCCTAACCTACGAGCAGTACTTC. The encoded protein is CASSFSSGLTYEQYF.

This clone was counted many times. The CDR3 is CAWSRGASTDTDTQYF. CDR3 nucleotides: TGTGCCTGGAGTAGGGGGGCTTCAACGGATACAGATACGCAGTATTTT. The V and J genes are TRBV30 and TRBJ2-3; D tentatively fits TRBD1 or TRBD2 (6 bases each). Germline V gene lookup returns CDR1 GTSNPN and CDR2 SVGIG (reference sequence). The germline V and J ends were trimmed by 2 bases and 3 bases, with 18 bases remaining between them. The CDR3 is 16 amino acids.

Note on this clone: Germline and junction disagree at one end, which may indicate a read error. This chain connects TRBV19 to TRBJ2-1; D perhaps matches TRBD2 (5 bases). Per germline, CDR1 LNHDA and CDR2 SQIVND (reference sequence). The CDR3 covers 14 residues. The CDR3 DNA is TGTGCCAGTAGTCCTCATAGAGCGGCGGATGAGCCGTTCTTC. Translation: CASSPHRAADEPFF.

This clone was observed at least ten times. The chain's CDR3 is CSVRQTQETQYF. As DNA, the CDR3 is TGCAGCGTTCGACAGACCCAAGAGACCCAGTACTTC. V and J are TRBV29-1 and TRBJ2-5; TRBD1 is a possible D gene (5 bases). This CDR3 contains 12 residues. The germline CDR1 and CDR2 sequences are SQVTM and ANQGSEA. Trimming cost V 5 bases and J 1 base, with 8 bases left between them. Filled out from reference TRBV29-1 and TRBJ2-5, the complete variable domain reads SAVISQKPSRDICQRGTSLTIQCQVDSQVTMMFWYRQQPGQSLTLIATANQGSEATYESGFVIDKFPISRPNLTFSTLTVSNMSPEDSSIYLCSVRQTQETQYFGPGTRLLVL.